Sequencing of this T cell receptor beta chain was carried out in a study of T cell changes during pregnancy in multiple sclerosis. This CDR3 is 14 amino acids long. V was shortened by 6 bases and J by 1 base, with 12 bases between the two germline ends. Germline values: CDR1 MNHEY, CDR2 SVGAGI. The protocol was immunoSEQ multiplex PCR, while the TCRdb copy is restricted to in-frame clones and leaves out a portion. The table has about 38,000 clones, approximately 91% seen once. The sequencing used CD8+ T cells from peripheral blood mononuclear cells, collected after pregnancy. The gene calls are TRBV6-5 and TRBJ1-1; D unresolved. This TCR came from a female donor with multiple sclerosis, enrolled in a pregnancy study. CDR3 nucleotides: TGTGCCAGCAGCCTAACAGTCCGGAACACTGAAGCTTTCTTT. The encoded protein is CASSLTVRNTEAFF.